These 22 T cell receptor beta chains were sequenced from one sample in a study of response to subunit inactivated influenza vaccine. Via MiXCR, TCRdb re-called the RT-PCR reads, giving one row per CDR3 protein. Here the sample spans over 800,000 distinct CDR3 sequences, 21% being singletons. Sample: PBMCs from blood, taken 4 to 6 days after vaccination. These receptors came from a man aged 50 or older who received an inactivated influenza vaccine.

In DNA, the CDR3 is TGTGCCAGCAGAGCGGGGGCGGGAGAGACCCAGTACTTC. Its translation: CASRAGAGETQYF. V usage is TRBV12-3 or TRBV12-4 and J usage is TRBJ2-5, with 8 nucleotides matching TRBD2. The ends lost 6 bases at V and 4 bases at J; junction bases unmatched: 4. The CDR3 is made up of 13 amino acids.

This clonotype was seen more than once but under ten times. The CDR3 nucleotides are TGCAGTGCAACCGGGACAGTTACCTACGAGCAGTACTTC. It encodes CSATGTVTYEQYF. The V and J genes are TRBV20-1 and TRBJ2-7; 7 bases map to TRBD1. Germline CDR1 and CDR2: DFQATT and SNEGSKA (reference sequence). V was pared by 6 bases and J by 2 bases, with 7 bases of the junction left unmatched. The CDR3 loop spans 13 amino acids.

V gene TRBV28 combines with J gene TRBJ2-3; 11 bases align to TRBD2. The V segment lost 6 bases and the J segment 2 bases; nucleotides outside the gene matches: 10. Germline assignment: CDR1 MDHEN and CDR2 SYDVKM. This CDR3 has 17 amino acids. The CDR3 DNA reads TGTGCCAGCAGCCCCCTACTAGCGGGAGTCCCCACAGATACGCAGTATTTT. It is translated as CASSPLLAGVPTDTQYF.

J is TRBJ2-2 and V is TRBV5-1; D not resolved. The CDR3 has 14 amino acids. Per germline, CDR1 SGHRS and CDR2 YFSETQ. V gave up 3 bases and J gave up 6 bases, with 12 bases separating them. The CDR3 sequence: CASSSNRRAGELFF. The CDR3 nucleotides are TGCGCCAGCAGCTCCAATCGACGGGCCGGGGAGCTGTTTTTT.

The genes are TRBV5-6 and TRBJ1-2; the D is unclear. The ends were cut back, 0 bases at V and 5 bases at J, with 8 bases in the middle. Germline V gene lookup returns CDR1 SGHDT and CDR2 YYEEEE. CDR3 length equals 13 residues. In nucleotides, the CDR3 is TGTGCCAGCAGCTTGGACAGTCGGTATGGCTACACCTTC. This translates into CASSLDSRYGYTF.

This clonotype was seen at least ten times. The chain combines TRBV29-1 with TRBJ1-2, with a tentative D call TRBD1 (5 bases). The CDR3 is 10 residues long. Germline CDR1 and CDR2: SQVTM and ANQGSEA. V was cut by 5 bases and J by 8 bases, with 9 bases left in between. CDR3 nucleotide sequence: TGCAGCGTTTTCGGGGACGGCTACACCTTC. Translated, it gives CSVFGDGYTF.

This clonotype was picked up a small number of times. The chain uses TRBV27 and TRBJ2-1, with 14 bases aligning to TRBD2. V was clipped by 3 bases and J by 0 bases; unmatched bases: 7. Germline values: CDR1 MNHEY, CDR2 SMNVEV (reference sequence). This CDR3 comprises 19 residues. The CDR3 sequence is CASSFRTSGRLSSYNEQFF. DNA for the CDR3: TGTGCCAGCAGTTTCAGGACTAGCGGGAGGTTGAGCTCCTACAATGAGCAGTTCTTC.

This clonotype turned up a few times. V and J are TRBV7-9 and TRBJ2-3; D unclear. Trimming removed 4 bases from V and 4 bases from J, with 12 bases in between. CDR3 length: 14 residues. The germline V gene encodes CDR1 SEHNR and CDR2 FQNEAQ (reference sequence). The CDR3 is CASSSLSRADTQYF. The CDR3 DNA reads TGTGCCAGCAGCTCCTTATCCCGGGCAGATACGCAGTATTTT.

In its sample, this clonotype was seen a few times. J is TRBJ2-3 and V is TRBV27; 8 bases fit TRBD2. This CDR3 has 16 residues. Germline V CDR1 and CDR2: MNHEY, SMNVEV (reference sequence). After removal of 8 bases from V and 2 bases from J, the junction contained 12 bases not matched to a gene. The CDR3: CASGYTGAGVTDTQYF. The CDR3 DNA reads as TGTGCCAGCGGGTATACGGGAGCGGGGGTCACAGATACGCAGTATTTT.

In the case of this clonotype: The germline gene is not matched at one end of the junction; a read error may be the cause. The rearrangement uses TRBV18 and TRBJ2-5; 9 bases line up with TRBD2. The V gene's germline CDR1 is KGHSH and CDR2 LQKENI. The length of the CDR3 is 15 residues. DNA of the CDR3: TGTGCCAGCTCGCCACCCACTAGCGGGCAAGAGACCCAGTACTTC. Its translation is CASSPPTSGQETQYF.

In this sample, this clonotype turned up a few times. The chain links TRBV10-3 to TRBJ2-5, with 8 bases matching TRBD2. The V and J ends lost 4 bases and 4 bases, in that order; junction bases with no gene match: 8. The CDR3 covers 15 residues. Germline CDR1 reads ENHRY; CDR2 reads SYGVKD. The CDR3 DNA reads TGTGCCATCAGTGTCGGAGCGGGAGCCGGAGAGACCCAGTACTTC. It translates to CAISVGAGAGETQYF.

V and J are TRBV10-3 and TRBJ2-7; D remains ambiguous. This CDR3 is built from 14 residues. V lost 11 bases, J lost 6 bases, and 23 bases lay in between. CDR1 and CDR2 from the germline V gene are ENHRY and SYGVKD. CDR3 in DNA: TGTGCCTCCGAGACCCGGGTCCCGGGCACCGAGCAGTACTTC. Translating gives CASETRVPGTEQYF.

The chain links TRBV11-2 to TRBJ2-3, with D unclear. CDR1 is SGHAT, CDR2 FQNNGV, per germline. The CDR3 is 15 amino acids. With 0 bases removed from V and 5 bases from J, the gap between germline ends came to 12 bases. The CDR3: CASSLDRAPGDTQYF. CDR3 coding DNA: TGTGCCAGCAGCTTAGATCGGGCGCCCGGAGATACGCAGTATTTT.

This clonotype was seen only a few times. V is TRBV27 and J is TRBJ1-1; D perhaps matches TRBD1 (5 bases). V was cut by 5 bases and J by 4 bases, with 14 bases left in between. Germline V lookup: CDR1 MNHEY, CDR2 SMNVEV (reference sequence). The CDR3 runs to 14 residues. This chain's CDR3 is CASSEQAFGTEAFF. DNA for the CDR3: TGTGCCAGCAGTGAACAGGCCTTCGGCACTGAAGCTTTCTTT.

This clonotype has just a few counts. The chain couples TRBV7-3 to TRBJ2-2; D unresolved. V was trimmed by 5 bases and J by 6 bases, leaving 13 bases between them. Germline V gives CDR1 SGHTA, CDR2 FQGTGA. CDR3 length: 14 amino acids. In nucleotides, the CDR3 is TGTGCCAGCAGCCCCTGGCCGCAGCCCGGGGAGCTGTTTTTT. This gives the protein CASSPWPQPGELFF.

This clonotype was observed a few times. The chain uses TRBV24-1 and TRBJ2-1, with unresolved D. V lost 1 base and J lost 10, with 7 bases in between. This CDR3 has 12 amino acids. The V gene's germline CDR1 is KGHDR and CDR2 SFDVKD. This chain's CDR3 is CATSDFGWEQFF. Here the CDR3 DNA reads TGTGCCACCAGTGATTTCGGGTGGGAGCAGTTCTTC.

This clonotype was seen at least ten times. The rearrangement joins TRBV7-2 to TRBJ2-3; 9 bases are a match to TRBD2. V gave up 6 bases and J gave up 5 bases; unmatched junction bases: 0. The CDR3 is made up of 12 amino acids. Germline-derived CDR1 and CDR2 are SGHTA and FQGNSA. The CDR3 DNA is TGTGCCAGCAGTAGCGGGAGAGATACGCAGTATTTT. Residues: CASSSGRDTQYF.

The V call is TRBV7-2, the J call TRBJ2-5; D could derive from TRBD1 or TRBD2 (6 bases each). Germline V lookup: CDR1 SGHTA, CDR2 FQGNSA. CDR3 length: 14 amino acids. V was clipped by 0 bases and J by 6 bases, with 11 bases between them. As DNA, the CDR3 is TGTGCCAGCAGCTTAGCGGGGGGCGTACAGACCCAGTACTTC. It codes for CASSLAGGVQTQYF.

V and J are TRBV20-1 and TRBJ2-7; possible D gene TRBD1, 6 bases. This CDR3 comprises 14 residues. Trimming pared 3 bases from V and 2 bases from J, leaving 14 bases between. Germline-derived CDR1 and CDR2 are DFQATT and SNEGSKA (reference sequence). The CDR3 region is CSARGRTATYEQYF. CDR3 DNA sequence: TGCAGTGCTAGGGGAAGGACAGCTACCTACGAGCAGTACTTC.

The chain uses TRBV9 and TRBJ1-2, with 12 positions matching TRBD1. Trimming removed 3 bases from V and 3 bases from J; junction bases left unmatched: 6. There are 16 residues in the CDR3. The germline V gene encodes CDR1 SGDLS and CDR2 YYNGEE. CDR3 nucleotide sequence: TGTGCCAGCAGCGCTGGGACAGGGGGCGCGGACTATGGCTACACCTTC. Translating it yields CASSAGTGGADYGYTF.

The V and J genes are TRBV4-1 and TRBJ2-5; 10 nucleotides line up with TRBD1. The J segment lost 5 bases and the V segment lost 3 bases, leaving 6 bases of the junction unmatched. This CDR3 comprises 15 residues. CDR1 and CDR2 from the germline V gene are MGHRA and YSYEKL. This CDR3 is CASSQPGQGYETQYF. DNA for the CDR3: TGCGCCAGCAGCCAGCCGGGACAGGGGTACGAGACCCAGTACTTC.

The chain links TRBV20-1 to TRBJ1-5; D gene unclear. V was shortened by 0 bases and J by 7 bases, with 16 bases between the two germline ends. The CDR3 runs to 15 residues. Per the germline V gene, CDR1 is DFQATT and CDR2 is SNEGSKA (reference sequence). CDR3 protein: CSARDSIWAGQPQHF. The CDR3 DNA sequence: TGCAGTGCTAGAGATTCTATCTGGGCCGGCCAGCCCCAGCATTTT.